This is a list of T cell receptor beta chains from one sample in a study of blood T cell repertoires in COVID-19. TCRdb's table, derived via immunoSEQ multiplex PCR, lists solely in-frame clones and lacks some. The sample includes over 85,000 clones, approximately 90% of them seen just once. Sequencing input: peripheral blood. The receptor set was obtained from a male donor with acute or convalescent COVID-19. The conserved cysteine and the conserved F or W are not part of the CDR3 here.

v_gene,j_gene,len,CDR3aa
TRBV6-1,TRBJ2-7,14,ASSEFGTSGAYEQY
TRBV27,TRBJ2-1,12,ASRKRVSYNEQF
TRBV6-5,TRBJ1-2,13,ASSLRGGLPYGYT
TRBV2,TRBJ2-7,12,ASSEDDRAYEQY
TRBV7-9,TRBJ2-7,10,ASSPQGLEQY
TRBV19,TRBJ2-5,17,ASSIGVGGDIVFQETQY
TRBV6-2/TRBV6-3,TRBJ2-1,14,ASSSTSGGAPGEQF
TRBV19,TRBJ1-5,10,ASSIQGRPQH
TRBV2,TRBJ1-6,14,ASSGQVAGNNSPLH
TRBV6-5,TRBJ2-7,12,ASSYSDRGYEQY
TRBV5-1,TRBJ2-2,15,ASSLGLAGGNTGELF
TRBV6-6,TRBJ2-1,16,ASSRPPLAGGRWGEQF
TRBV18,TRBJ1-6,14,ASSPLQPQGNSPLH
TRBV5-6,TRBJ1-2,12,ASSLAGKVYGYT
TRBV5-1,TRBJ2-5,14,ASSLDGLGYQETQY
TRBV7-2,TRBJ1-3,14,ASSLLGGSAGNTIY
TRBV29-1,TRBJ1-1,10,SGAGGGTEAF
TRBV9,TRBJ2-7,11,ASSGQGLYEQY
TRBV3-1/TRBV3-2,TRBJ2-7,12,ASRSGTGAYEQY
TRBV14,TRBJ1-6,12,ASSQSGGVSPLH
TRBV29-1,TRBJ1-5,11,SARDNLNQPQH
TRBV11-2,TRBJ2-4,13,ASSPELYLKNIQY
TRBV19,TRBJ2-7,12,ATSSGGFTYEQY
TRBV7-8,TRBJ1-1,13,ASSKRQGLNTEAF
TRBV27,TRBJ2-3,14,ASSPPYAGGTDTQY
TRBV7-2,TRBJ1-6,13,ASSDDRSYNSPLH
TRBV7-9,TRBJ2-3,14,ASSRTSLSSTDTQY
TRBV29-1,TRBJ2-7,11,SVEPGQGYEQY
TRBV28,TRBJ2-3,13,ASSSSGASTDTQY
TRBV6-2/TRBV6-3,TRBJ2-5,15,ASSSPSRGRGGETQY
TRBV6-5,TRBJ2-2,11,ASKREGAGELF
TRBV29-1,TRBJ1-1,10,TARGWDTEAF
TRBV18,TRBJ2-3,16,ASSPSWSLAGVTDTQY
TRBV19,TRBJ1-4,14,ASSMTVQVVLEKLF
TRBV6-7,TRBJ2-7,11,ASSYSNSNEQY
TRBV19,TRBJ2-1,12,ASRTSGGGNEQF
TRBV5-1,TRBJ2-6,16,ASSSRTGGVSGANVLT
TRBV5-1,TRBJ2-7,14,ASSLEPGQGGREQY
TRBV15,TRBJ2-2,13,ATSIGRGRTGELF
TRBV30,TRBJ2-3,10,AWVTGAGTQY
TRBV5-1,TRBJ2-5,11,ASRRGHQETQY
TRBV6-6,TRBJ1-6,13,ASTSGGSYNSPLH
TRBV6-5,TRBJ1-2,11,ASSYPGVYGYT
TRBV4-2,TRBJ2-7,14,ASSQGLAGGEDEQY
TRBV21-1,TRBJ1-2,16,ASSTPWGRGKKNYGYT
TRBV21-1,TRBJ2-3,13,ASSSKGSSTDTQY
TRBV18,TRBJ1-5,12,ASSGDTRNQPQH
TRBV12-2,TRBJ2-7,10,ASRLTTLKQY
TRBV4-1,TRBJ2-5,13,ASSPERGGQETQY
TRBV7-2,TRBJ2-7,12,ASSSRTGFDEQY
TRBV9,TRBJ2-5,14,ASSVELAGGRETQY
TRBV10-3,TRBJ1-5,11,AISESNGQPQH
TRBV19,TRBJ1-6,17,ASSRSRMASLSYNSPLH
TRBV24-1,TRBJ2-2,13,ATSDTGQGNGELF
TRBV12-3/TRBV12-4,TRBJ1-1,11,ASNQPGGTEAF
TRBV27,TRBJ2-1,11,ASTGGGYNEQF
TRBV11-1,TRBJ2-7,14,ASSQGAGGPPYEQY